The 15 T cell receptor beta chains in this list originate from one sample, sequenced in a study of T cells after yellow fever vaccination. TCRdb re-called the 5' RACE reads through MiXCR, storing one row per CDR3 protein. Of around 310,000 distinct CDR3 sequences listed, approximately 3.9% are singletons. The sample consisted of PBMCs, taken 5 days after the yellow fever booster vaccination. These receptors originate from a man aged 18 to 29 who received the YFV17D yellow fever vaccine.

The CDR3 DNA reads TGTGCCTGGAGTGACGGGACCCCATACGAGCAGTACTTC. This translates into CAWSDGTPYEQYF. V gene TRBV30 combines with J gene TRBJ2-7; the D call may be TRBD1 or TRBD2 (5 bases each). Trimming shortened V by 1 base and J by 4 bases, and 11 bases separated the two germline ends. Germline CDR1 GTSNPN, CDR2 SVGIG (reference sequence). The CDR3 totals 13 residues.

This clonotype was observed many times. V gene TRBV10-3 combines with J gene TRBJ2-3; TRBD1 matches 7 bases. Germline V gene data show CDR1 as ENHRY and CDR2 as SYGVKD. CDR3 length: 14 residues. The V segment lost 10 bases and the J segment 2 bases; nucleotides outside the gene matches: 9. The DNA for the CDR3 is TGTGCCACCACAGGGGATACAGACACAGATACGCAGTATTTT. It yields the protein CATTGDTDTDTQYF.

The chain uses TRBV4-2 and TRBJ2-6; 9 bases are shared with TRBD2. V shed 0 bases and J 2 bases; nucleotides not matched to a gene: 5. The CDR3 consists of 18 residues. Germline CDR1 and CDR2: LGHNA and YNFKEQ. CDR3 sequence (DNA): TGTGCCAGCAGCCAAGATCAGGCGGGGGGGGCTGGGGCCAACGTCCTGACTTTC. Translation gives CASSQDQAGGAGANVLTF.

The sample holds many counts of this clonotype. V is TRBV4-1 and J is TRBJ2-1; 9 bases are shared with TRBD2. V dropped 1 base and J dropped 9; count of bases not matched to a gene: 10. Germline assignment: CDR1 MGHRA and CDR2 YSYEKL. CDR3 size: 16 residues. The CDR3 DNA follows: TGCGCCAGCAGCCAAGCGGGACTAGCTTGGGTGGTTGAGCAGTTCTTC. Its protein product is CASSQAGLAWVVEQFF.

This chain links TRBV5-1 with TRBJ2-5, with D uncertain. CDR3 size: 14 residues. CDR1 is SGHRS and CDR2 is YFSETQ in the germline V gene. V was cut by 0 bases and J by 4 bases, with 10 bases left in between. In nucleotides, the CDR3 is TGCGCCAGCAGCTTGGAACCGGTTCGAGAGACCCAGTACTTC. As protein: CASSLEPVRETQYF.

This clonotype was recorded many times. In DNA form, the CDR3 reads TGTGCCAGCAGTGCGACAGGGGTCGTCTACAATGAGCAGTTCTTC. Translation: CASSATGVVYNEQFF. This sequence joins TRBV12-3 or TRBV12-4 and TRBJ2-1; TRBD1 matches 8 bases. Losses at the gene ends were 5 bases for V and 3 bases for J; bases not matched to a gene: 6. This CDR3 is 15 amino acids long.

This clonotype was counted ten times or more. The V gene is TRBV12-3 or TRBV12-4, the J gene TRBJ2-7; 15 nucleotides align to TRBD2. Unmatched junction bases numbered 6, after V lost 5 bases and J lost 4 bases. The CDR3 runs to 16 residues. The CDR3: CASSPGTSGGFYEQYF. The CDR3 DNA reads TGTGCCAGCAGTCCCGGGACTAGCGGGGGGTTTTACGAGCAGTACTTC.

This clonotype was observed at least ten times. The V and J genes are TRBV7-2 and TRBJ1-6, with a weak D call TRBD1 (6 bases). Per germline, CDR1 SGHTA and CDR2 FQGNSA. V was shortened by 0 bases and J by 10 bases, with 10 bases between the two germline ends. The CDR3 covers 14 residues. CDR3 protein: CASSLALGGSPLHF. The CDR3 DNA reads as TGTGCCAGCAGCTTAGCCCTAGGGGGATCACCCCTCCACTTT. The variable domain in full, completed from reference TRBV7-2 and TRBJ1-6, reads GAGVSQSPSNKVTEKGKDVELRCDPISGHTALYWYRQSLGQGLEFLIYFQGNSAPDKSGLPSDRFSAERTGGSVSTLTIQRTQQEDSAVYLCASSLALGGSPLHFGNGTRLTVT.

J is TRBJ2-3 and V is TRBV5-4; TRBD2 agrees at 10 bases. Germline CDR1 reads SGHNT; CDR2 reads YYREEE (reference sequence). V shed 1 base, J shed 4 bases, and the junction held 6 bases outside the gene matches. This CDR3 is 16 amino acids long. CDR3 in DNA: TGTGCCAGCAGCTTGATGAGCGGGGGGGCTCCAGATACGCAGTATTTT. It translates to CASSLMSGGAPDTQYF.

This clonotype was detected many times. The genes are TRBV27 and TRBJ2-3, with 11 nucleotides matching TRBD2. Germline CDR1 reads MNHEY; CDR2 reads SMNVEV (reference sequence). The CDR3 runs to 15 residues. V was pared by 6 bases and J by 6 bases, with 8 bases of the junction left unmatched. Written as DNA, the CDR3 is TGTGCCAGCAGGCGCACTAGCGGGGGATGGGATACGCAGTATTTT. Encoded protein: CASRRTSGGWDTQYF.

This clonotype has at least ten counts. The chain's CDR3 is CASSLVGGYGYTF. The CDR3 DNA reads as TGTGCCAGCAGCTTAGTGGGTGGATATGGCTACACCTTC. The genes are TRBV7-2 and TRBJ1-2; no firm D call. V lost 1 base and J 5 bases, leaving 8 bases between the germline ends. The CDR3 has 13 residues. Germline V gene sequence: CDR1 SGHTA, CDR2 FQGNSA. Using reference TRBV7-2 and TRBJ1-2 for the parts outside the CDR3, the full variable domain is GAGVSQSPSNKVTEKGKDVELRCDPISGHTALYWYRQSLGQGLEFLIYFQGNSAPDKSGLPSDRFSAERTGGSVSTLTIQRTQQEDSAVYLCASSLVGGYGYTFGSGTRLTVV.

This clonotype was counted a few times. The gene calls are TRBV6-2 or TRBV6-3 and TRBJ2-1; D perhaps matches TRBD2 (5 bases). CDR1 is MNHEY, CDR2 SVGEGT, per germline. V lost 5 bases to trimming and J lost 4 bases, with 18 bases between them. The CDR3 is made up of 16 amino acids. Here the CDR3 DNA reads TGTGCCAGCAGTCCCGCCCCTAGCACGGGTTACAATGAGCAGTTCTTC. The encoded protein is CASSPAPSTGYNEQFF.

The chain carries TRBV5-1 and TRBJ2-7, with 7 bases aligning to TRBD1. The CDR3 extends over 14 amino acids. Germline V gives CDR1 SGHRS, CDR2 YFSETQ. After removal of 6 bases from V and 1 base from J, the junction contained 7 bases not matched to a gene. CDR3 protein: CASKEGGESYEQYV. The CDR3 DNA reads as TGCGCCAGCAAAGAAGGGGGCGAGTCCTACGAGCAGTACGTC.

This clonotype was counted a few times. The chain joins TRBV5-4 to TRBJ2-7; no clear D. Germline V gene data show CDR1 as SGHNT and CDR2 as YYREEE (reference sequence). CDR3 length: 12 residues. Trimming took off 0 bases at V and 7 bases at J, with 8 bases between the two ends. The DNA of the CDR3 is TGTGCCAGCAGCTTGGGACGGCAAGAGCAGTACTTC. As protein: CASSLGRQEQYF. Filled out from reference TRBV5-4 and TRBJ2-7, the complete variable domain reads ETGVTQSPTHLIKTRGQQVTLRCSSQSGHNTVSWYQQALGQGPQFIFQYYREEENGRGNFPPRFSGLQFPNYSSELNVNALELDDSALYLCASSLGRQEQYFGPGTRLTVT.

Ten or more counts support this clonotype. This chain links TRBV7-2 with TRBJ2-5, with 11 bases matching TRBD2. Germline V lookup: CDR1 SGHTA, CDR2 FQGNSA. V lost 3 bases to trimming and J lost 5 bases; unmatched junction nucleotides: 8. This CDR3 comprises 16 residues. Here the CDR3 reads CASSFGLSSGGETQYF. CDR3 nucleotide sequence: TGTGCCAGCAGCTTCGGATTGTCTAGCGGGGGGGAGACCCAGTACTTC.